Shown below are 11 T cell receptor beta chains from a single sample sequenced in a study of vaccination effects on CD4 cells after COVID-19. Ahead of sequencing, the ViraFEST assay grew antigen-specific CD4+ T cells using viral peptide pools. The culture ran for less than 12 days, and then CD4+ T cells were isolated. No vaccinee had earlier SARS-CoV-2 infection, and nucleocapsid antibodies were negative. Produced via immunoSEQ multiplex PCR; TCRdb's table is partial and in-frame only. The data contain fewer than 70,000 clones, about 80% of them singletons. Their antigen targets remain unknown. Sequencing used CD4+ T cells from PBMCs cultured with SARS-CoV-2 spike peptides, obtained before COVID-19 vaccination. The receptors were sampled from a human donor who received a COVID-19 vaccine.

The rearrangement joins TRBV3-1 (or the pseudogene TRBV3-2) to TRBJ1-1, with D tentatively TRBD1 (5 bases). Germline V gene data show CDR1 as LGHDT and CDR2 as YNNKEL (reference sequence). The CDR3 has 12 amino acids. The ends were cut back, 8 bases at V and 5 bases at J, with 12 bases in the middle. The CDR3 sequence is CASGHGRTEAFF. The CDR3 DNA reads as TGTGCCAGCGGACACGGGAGGACTGAAGCTTTCTTT.

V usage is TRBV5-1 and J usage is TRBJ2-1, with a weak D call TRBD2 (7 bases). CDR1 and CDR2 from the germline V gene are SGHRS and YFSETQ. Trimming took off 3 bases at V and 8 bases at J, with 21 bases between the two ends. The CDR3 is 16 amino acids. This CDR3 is CASSSGGWQGRDEQFF. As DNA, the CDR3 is TGCGCCAGCAGCTCCGGGGGGTGGCAGGGGAGGGATGAGCAGTTCTTC.

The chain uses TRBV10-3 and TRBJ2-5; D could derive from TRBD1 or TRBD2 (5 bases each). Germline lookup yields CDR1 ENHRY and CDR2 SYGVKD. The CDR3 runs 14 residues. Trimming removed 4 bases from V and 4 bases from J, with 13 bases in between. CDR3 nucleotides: TGTGCCATCAGTGGCCGAGGGGCAGGAGAGACCCAGTACTTC. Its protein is CAISGRGAGETQYF.

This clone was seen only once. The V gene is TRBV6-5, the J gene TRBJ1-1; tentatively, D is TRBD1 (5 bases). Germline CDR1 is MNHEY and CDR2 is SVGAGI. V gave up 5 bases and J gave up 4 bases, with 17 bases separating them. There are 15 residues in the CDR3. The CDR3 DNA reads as TGTGCCAGCAGTCCCCCGCGCAGGGAGGTCACTGAAGCTTTCTTT. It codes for CASSPPRREVTEAFF.

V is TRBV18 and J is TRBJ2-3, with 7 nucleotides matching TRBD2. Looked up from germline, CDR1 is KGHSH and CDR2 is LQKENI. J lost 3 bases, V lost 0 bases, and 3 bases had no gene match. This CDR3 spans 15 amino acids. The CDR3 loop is CASSPPQAGTDTQYF. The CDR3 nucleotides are TGTGCCAGCTCACCACCCCAAGCGGGGACAGATACGCAGTATTTT.

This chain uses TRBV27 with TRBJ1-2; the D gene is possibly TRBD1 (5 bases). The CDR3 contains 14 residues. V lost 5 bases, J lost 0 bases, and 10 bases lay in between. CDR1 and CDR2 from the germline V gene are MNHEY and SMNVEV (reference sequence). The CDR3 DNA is TGTGCCAGCAGTCCAAGACAGACTAACTATGGCTACACCTTC. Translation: CASSPRQTNYGYTF.

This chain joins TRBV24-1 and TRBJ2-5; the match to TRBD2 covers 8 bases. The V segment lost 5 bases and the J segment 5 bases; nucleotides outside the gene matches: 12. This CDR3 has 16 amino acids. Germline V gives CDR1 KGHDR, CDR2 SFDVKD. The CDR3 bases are TGTGCCACCAGTGTAGGAGGAGCGGGGGCAGAGGAGACCCAGTACTTC. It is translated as CATSVGGAGAEETQYF.

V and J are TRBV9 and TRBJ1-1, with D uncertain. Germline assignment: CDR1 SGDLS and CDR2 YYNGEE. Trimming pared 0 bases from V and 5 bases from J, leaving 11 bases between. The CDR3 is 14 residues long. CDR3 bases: TGTGCCAGCAGCGTAGCCCAGGTCGGAACTGAAGCTTTCTTT. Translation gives CASSVAQVGTEAFF.

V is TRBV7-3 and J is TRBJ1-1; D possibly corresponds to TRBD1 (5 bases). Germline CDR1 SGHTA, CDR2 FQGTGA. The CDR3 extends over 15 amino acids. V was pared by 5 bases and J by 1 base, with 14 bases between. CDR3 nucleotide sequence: TGTGCCAGCAGCGAGTACGGGACGGCGAACACTGAAGCTTTCTTT. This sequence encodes CASSEYGTANTEAFF.

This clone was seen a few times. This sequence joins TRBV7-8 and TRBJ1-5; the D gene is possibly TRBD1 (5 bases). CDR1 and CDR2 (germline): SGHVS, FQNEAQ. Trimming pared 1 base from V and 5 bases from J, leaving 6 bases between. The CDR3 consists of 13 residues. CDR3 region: CASSLEGYQPQHF. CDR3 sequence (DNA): TGTGCCAGCAGCTTAGAGGGGTATCAGCCCCAGCATTTT.

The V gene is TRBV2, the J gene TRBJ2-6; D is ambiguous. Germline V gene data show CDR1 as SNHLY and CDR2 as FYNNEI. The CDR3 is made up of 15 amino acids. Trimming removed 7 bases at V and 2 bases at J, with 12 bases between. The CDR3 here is CASMSSAAGANVLTF. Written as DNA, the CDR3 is TGTGCCAGCATGAGTTCGGCAGCTGGGGCCAACGTCCTGACTTTC. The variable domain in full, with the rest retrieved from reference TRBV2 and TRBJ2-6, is EPEVTQTPSHQVTQMGQEVILRCVPISNHLYFYWYRQILGQKVEFLVSFYNNEISEKSEIFDDQFSVERPDGSNFTLKIRSTKLEDSAMYFCASMSSAAGANVLTFGAGSRLTVL.